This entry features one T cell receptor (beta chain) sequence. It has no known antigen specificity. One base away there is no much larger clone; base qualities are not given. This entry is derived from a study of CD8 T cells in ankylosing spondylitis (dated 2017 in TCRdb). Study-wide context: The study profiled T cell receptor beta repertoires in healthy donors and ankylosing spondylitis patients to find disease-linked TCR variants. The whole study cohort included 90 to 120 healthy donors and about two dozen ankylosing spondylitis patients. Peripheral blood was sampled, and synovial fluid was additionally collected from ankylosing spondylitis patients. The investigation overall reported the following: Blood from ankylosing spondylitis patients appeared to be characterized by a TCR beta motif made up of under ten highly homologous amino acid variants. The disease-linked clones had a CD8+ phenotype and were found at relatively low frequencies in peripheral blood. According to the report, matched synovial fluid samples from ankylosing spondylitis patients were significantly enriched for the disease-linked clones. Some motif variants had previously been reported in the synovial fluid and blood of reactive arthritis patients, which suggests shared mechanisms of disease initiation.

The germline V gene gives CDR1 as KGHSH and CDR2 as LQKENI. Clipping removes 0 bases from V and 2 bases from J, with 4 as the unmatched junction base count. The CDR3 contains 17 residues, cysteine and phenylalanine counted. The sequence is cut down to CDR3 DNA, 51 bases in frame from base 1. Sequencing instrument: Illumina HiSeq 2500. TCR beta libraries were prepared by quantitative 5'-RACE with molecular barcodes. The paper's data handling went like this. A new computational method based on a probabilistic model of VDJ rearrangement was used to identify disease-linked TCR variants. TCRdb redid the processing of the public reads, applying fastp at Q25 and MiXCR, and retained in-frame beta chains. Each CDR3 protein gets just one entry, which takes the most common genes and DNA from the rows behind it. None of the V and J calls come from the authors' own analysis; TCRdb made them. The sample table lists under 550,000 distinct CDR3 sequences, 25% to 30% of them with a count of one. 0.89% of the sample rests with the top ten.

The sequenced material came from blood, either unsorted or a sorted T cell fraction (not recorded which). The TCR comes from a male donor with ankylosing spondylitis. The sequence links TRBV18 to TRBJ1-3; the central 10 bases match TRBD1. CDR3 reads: CASSPPPGQGAGNTIYF. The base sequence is TGTGCCAGCTCACCACCGCCCGGACAGGGGGCTGGAAACACCATATATTTT.